These 27 T cell receptor gamma chains originate from one sample sequenced in a study of gamma delta lymphoproliferative disorders and STAT genes. The receptor sequences were amplified from genomic DNA of peripheral blood mononuclear cells. With CATT, TCRdb re-called clones from the multiplex PCR reads. The table has 800 or so gamma-chain clones, about 15% seen once. The material sequenced was blood. These receptors all stem from a human donor in good health.

This clone is termed large. Here the V gene is TRGV10, but the J gene went uncalled. TRGV10 is an open reading frame whose function is uncertain. The CDR3 totals 11 residues. CDR3 nucleotide sequence: TGTGCTGCGTGGGATTATGCTCCAGGACTCTTT. The encoded protein is CAAWDYAPGLF.

This clone is classed as medium-sized (0.01 to 0.1%). This chain joins TRGV4 and TRGJ1 or TRGJ2. The J gene was not available in TCRdb and was assigned here by matching the DNA to germline segments. V lost 0 bases and J lost 6; bases outside the gene matches: 8. CDR3 length: 14 residues. Germline loops: CDR1 EGSTGY, CDR2 YDSYTSSV. DNA for the CDR3: TGTGCCACCTGGGATGGGTCGGTGGGTTATAAGAAACTCTTT. Translating it yields CATWDGSVGYKKLF.

This clone is classed as medium-sized. The rearrangement joins TRGV9 to TRGJ1 or TRGJ2. Matching the DNA to germline supplied the J gene, which TCRdb does not give. The V gene end was trimmed by 1 base and the J gene end by 11 bases; junction bases not matched to a gene: 11. Germline V gives CDR1 GITISATS, CDR2 ISYDGTV (reference sequence). The CDR3 covers 13 residues. The CDR3 loop is CALWEVRREEKLF. The CDR3 bases are TGTGCCTTGTGGGAGGTCCGTAGGGAGGAGAAACTCTTT.

This clone counts as medium-sized. The gene calls are TRGV2 and TRGJ1 or TRGJ2. TCRdb supplies no J gene; here it was assigned by aligning the nucleotide sequence to germline. Losses at the gene ends were 0 bases for V and 6 bases for J; bases not matched to a gene: 2. Germline V gene sequence: CDR1 EGSNGY, CDR2 YDSYNSKV. CDR3 length equals 12 residues. In nucleotides, the CDR3 is TGTGCCACCTGGGACGGGCTTTATAAGAAACTCTTT. Translated: CATWDGLYKKLF.

This clone counts as medium-sized. V and J are TRGV5 and TRGJ1 or TRGJ2. TCRdb lists no J gene, so it was determined here by aligning the DNA to germline. In germline, CDR1 is VINAFY, CDR2 YDVSNSKD. J lost 8 bases, V lost 0 bases, and 10 bases had no gene match. The CDR3 is 14 residues long. The CDR3 loop is CATWDRPSMNKKLF. CDR3 coding DNA: TGTGCCACCTGGGACAGGCCGAGTATGAATAAGAAACTCTTT.

By sample share, this clone is large (0.1 to 1%). The genes are TRGV8 and TRGJ1 or TRGJ2. Assignment of the J gene here rests on matching the DNA to germline, because TCRdb gives none. This CDR3 is 11 amino acids long. V was clipped by 5 bases and J by 9 bases; unmatched bases: 7. CDR1 is VENAVY and CDR2 is YDSYNSRV in the germline V gene. CDR3 loop: CATWVGLKKLF. The CDR3 DNA reads as TGTGCCACCTGGGTAGGGCTTAAGAAACTCTTT.

This clone is medium-sized. The chain couples TRGV11 to TRGJ1 or TRGJ2. The J gene, not given by TCRdb, was assigned here from a germline match of the nucleotide sequence. Being an ORF, TRGV11 has a function that is uncertain. The V and J ends lost 9 bases and 11 bases, in that order; junction bases with no gene match: 13. The CDR3 length is 12 residues. The CDR3 nucleotides read TGTGCCTGCTGGCCCCCCCCCCCTGAGAAACTCTTT. Protein product: CACWPPPPEKLF.

By share, this clone ranks as large. This chain connects TRGV10 to TRGJ1 or TRGJ2. TCRdb carries no J gene annotation; the J gene was assigned here by matching the DNA with germline. TRGV10 is marked as an open reading frame, function uncertain. The CDR3 has 14 amino acids. V dropped 8 bases and J dropped 0; count of bases not matched to a gene: 8. This chain's CDR3 is CAAWDWKNYYKKLF. In nucleotides, the CDR3 is TGTGCTGCGTGGGATTGGAAGAATTATTATAAGAAACTCTTT.

This clone is labeled large (0.1 to 1%). This chain links TRGV4 with TRGJ1 or TRGJ2. Matching the DNA to germline supplied the J gene, which TCRdb does not give. The CDR3 totals 15 residues. V was clipped by 0 bases and J by 3 bases; unmatched bases: 8. Germline CDR1 EGSTGY, CDR2 YDSYTSSV. In nucleotides, the CDR3 is TGTGCCACCTGGGATGGGCCAAGGTGTTATTATAAGAAACTCTTT. Residues: CATWDGPRCYYKKLF.

This clone is categorized as medium-sized. V is TRGV8 and J is TRGJ1 or TRGJ2. The J gene was missing in TCRdb and was found by matching the end of the DNA to germline. CDR3 length: 13 amino acids. V was pared by 6 bases and J by 0 bases, with 5 bases of the junction left unmatched. The V gene's germline CDR1 is VENAVY and CDR2 YDSYNSRV. The CDR3 bases are TGTGCCACCTGGAGCTCGAATTATTATAAGAAACTCTTT. It encodes CATWSSNYYKKLF.

This clone is large (0.1 to 1%) within its sample. V gene TRGV3 was called; the J gene was not. The length of the CDR3 is 9 residues. Germline values: CDR1 VTNTFY, CDR2 YDVSTARD (reference sequence). The DNA for the CDR3 is TGTGCCACCTGGGATAGAAAACTCTTT. It encodes CATWDRKLF.

As concerns this clone: A read error is the likely source, as a far larger clone sits one nucleotide away. Other DNA sequences in the same sample also yield this CDR3. The J gene is TRGJ1 or TRGJ2, the V gene TRGV10. Germline matching of the DNA provided the J gene here, since TCRdb leaves it blank. TRGV10 is known as an ORF, though its function is uncertain. The V gene end was trimmed by 12 bases and the J gene end by 4 bases; junction bases not matched to a gene: 7. This CDR3 contains 11 residues. The CDR3 DNA sequence: TGTGCTGCATGGGGGTATTATAAGAAACTCTTT. This sequence encodes CAAWGYYKKLF.

By share, this clone counts as large. The CDR3 region has the DNA TGTGCCTGCTGGATTAGCAAACATTATTATAAGAAACTCTTT. Protein product: CACWISKHYYKKLF. This chain connects TRGV11 to TRGJ1 or TRGJ2. Since TCRdb gives no J gene, matching the DNA to germline was used here to assign it. TRGV11 is filed as an ORF, its function uncertain. V was clipped by 4 bases and J by 2 bases; unmatched bases: 5. CDR3 size: 14 residues.

Sample share makes this clone medium-sized. The chain combines TRGV2 with TRGJ1 or TRGJ2. Since TCRdb gives no J gene, matching the DNA to germline was used here to assign it. The CDR3 length is 13 residues. Germline CDR1 is EGSNGY and CDR2 is YDSYNSKV. J lost 5 bases, V lost 0 bases, and 4 bases had no gene match. Here the CDR3 DNA reads TGTGCCACCTGGGACGGGCCGAATTATAAGAAACTCTTT. This encodes CATWDGPNYKKLF.

This clone was observed a single time. J is TRGJP2 and V is TRGV2. TCRdb records no J gene; here it was assigned by comparing the DNA to germline. CDR1 and CDR2 from the germline V gene are EGSNGY and YDSYNSKV. The CDR3 loop spans 12 amino acids. V gave up 9 bases and J gave up 8 bases; unmatched junction bases: 9. CDR3 DNA sequence: TGTGCCACCCCCAGAAGGGATTGGATCAAGACGTTT. It codes for CATPRRDWIKTF.

Judged by abundance, this clone is large. The gene calls are TRGV2 and TRGJ1 or TRGJ2. The J gene was not available in TCRdb and was assigned here by matching the DNA to germline segments. Per germline, CDR1 EGSNGY and CDR2 YDSYNSKV. With V trimmed by 0 bases and J by 6 bases, 2 bases remained unmatched. This CDR3 is built from 12 residues. The CDR3 nucleotides are TGTGCCACCTGGGACGGGCCTTATAAGAAACTCTTT. Translated: CATWDGPYKKLF.

This clone rates as medium-sized (0.01 to 0.1%). This sequence joins TRGV5 and TRGJ1 or TRGJ2. No J segment appears in TCRdb, so it was assigned here by matching the sequence to germline. Germline V gene data show CDR1 as VINAFY and CDR2 as YDVSNSKD. The trim removed 0 bases at V and 5 bases at J, leaving 4 bases unmatched. CDR3 length: 13 residues. The CDR3 DNA is TGTGCCACCTGGGACAGGCATGATTATAAGAAACTCTTT. Amino acids: CATWDRHDYKKLF.

This clone was recorded a few times. One base separates it from a far larger clone, so it is likely a read error. In the same sample, other DNA sequences code for this CDR3. This chain links TRGV10 with TRGJ1 or TRGJ2. The J gene is absent in TCRdb and was assigned here via DNA matching to germline. TRGV10 is marked as an open reading frame, function uncertain. The V and J ends lost 8 bases and 7 bases, in that order; junction bases with no gene match: 9. The CDR3 is made up of 12 amino acids. CDR3 amino acids: CAAWDIRYKKLF. In DNA form, the CDR3 reads TGTGCTGCGTGGGATATCCGATATAAGAAACTCTTT.

Within the sample, this clone is medium-sized. V gene TRGV2 combines with J gene TRGJ1 or TRGJ2. No J gene was available from TCRdb, and it was assigned here by a germline match of the DNA. This CDR3 contains 14 residues. Germline V gene data show CDR1 as EGSNGY and CDR2 as YDSYNSKV. J was trimmed by 11 bases and V by 0 bases; bases with no gene match: 13. The CDR3 sequence is CATWDGPYYIEKLF. CDR3 nucleotide sequence: TGTGCCACCTGGGACGGGCCTTACTATATAGAGAAACTCTTT.

The V and J genes are TRGV2 and TRGJ1 or TRGJ2. TCRdb carries no J gene annotation; the J gene was assigned here by matching the DNA with germline. Germline trimming cut 4 bases from V and 2 bases from J; bases unmatched to any gene: 14. This CDR3 region has 16 residues. Germline lookup yields CDR1 EGSNGY and CDR2 YDSYNSKV. The CDR3: CATWEGPTNDYYKKLF. The DNA for the CDR3 is TGTGCCACCTGGGAAGGGCCTACAAACGATTATTATAAGAAACTCTTT.

This clone is termed large. The rearrangement joins TRGV8 to TRGJP1. No J segment appears in TCRdb, so it was assigned here by matching the sequence to germline. Per the germline V gene, CDR1 is VENAVY and CDR2 is YDSYNSRV. V shed 4 bases, J shed 8 bases, and the junction held 7 bases outside the gene matches. This CDR3 contains 13 residues. The CDR3 here is CATWEKEGWFKIF. CDR3 in DNA: TGTGCCACCTGGGAGAAGGAGGGTTGGTTCAAGATATTT.

This clone is classed as large. The chain links TRGV11 to TRGJ1 or TRGJ2. The J gene, missing from TCRdb, was assigned here through DNA to germline matching. TRGV11 is annotated as an ORF whose role is uncertain. The junction had 2 bases not matched to a gene; V was cut back by 0 bases and J by 6 bases. CDR3 length: 13 amino acids. The CDR3 sequence is CACWIRHFYKKLF. CDR3 bases: TGTGCCTGCTGGATTAGGCACTTTTATAAGAAACTCTTT.

Within the sample, this clone is medium-sized. The V gene is TRGV8, the J gene TRGJ1 or TRGJ2. The J gene was missing in TCRdb and was found by matching the end of the DNA to germline. Germline V gives CDR1 VENAVY, CDR2 YDSYNSRV. This CDR3 spans 13 amino acids. Trimming took 0 bases from V and 5 from J; bases not matched to a gene: 4. The CDR3: CATWDRPDYKKLF. CDR3 DNA sequence: TGTGCCACCTGGGATAGGCCGGATTATAAGAAACTCTTT.

Within the sample, this clone is medium-sized. V usage is TRGV9 and J usage is TRGJ1 or TRGJ2. The J gene is not listed in TCRdb, so it was assigned here from a DNA match to germline. There are 15 residues in the CDR3. Germline CDR1 is GITISATS and CDR2 is ISYDGTV (reference sequence). The V and J ends lost 3 bases and 3 bases, in that order; junction bases with no gene match: 11. The CDR3 nucleotides read TGTGCCTTGTGGGAGCCCTTCACCCCTTATTATAAGAAACTCTTT. Encoded protein: CALWEPFTPYYKKLF.

This clone is medium-sized within its sample. CDR3 region: CATWDGLRDRNYYKKLF. The CDR3 DNA sequence: TGTGCCACCTGGGACGGGCTTCGGGATCGGAATTATTATAAGAAACTCTTT. The chain recombines TRGV2 with TRGJ1 or TRGJ2. The J gene is not listed in TCRdb, so it was assigned here from a DNA match to germline. CDR1 EGSNGY and CDR2 YDSYNSKV come from the germline V gene. CDR3 length: 17 residues. Germline trimming cut 0 bases from V and 0 bases from J; bases unmatched to any gene: 11.

This clone ranks as medium-sized. J is TRGJ1 or TRGJ2 and V is TRGV2. Because TCRdb records no J gene, it was assigned here through a match of the DNA to germline. CDR1 is EGSNGY and CDR2 is YDSYNSKV in the germline V gene. The V and J ends lost 1 base and 4 bases, in that order; junction bases with no gene match: 4. The CDR3 covers 13 residues. Here the CDR3 reads CATWDGRYYKKLF. CDR3 coding DNA: TGTGCCACCTGGGACGGTCGGTATTATAAGAAACTCTTT.

This clone is deemed large. This rearrangement joins TRGV4 to TRGJ1 or TRGJ2. The J gene was not available in TCRdb and was assigned here by matching the DNA to germline segments. CDR1 and CDR2 from the germline V gene are EGSTGY and YDSYTSSV. This CDR3 is built from 14 residues. After removal of 0 bases from V and 5 bases from J, the junction contained 7 bases not matched to a gene. The CDR3 sequence: CATWDGLRNYKKLF. CDR3 DNA: TGTGCCACCTGGGATGGGCTTCGTAATTATAAGAAACTCTTT.